The next 20 T cell receptor beta chains were all read from a single sample in a study of blood T cell repertoires in COVID-19. Some clones are missing from TCRdb's copy, which holds only in-frame ones; the method was immunoSEQ multiplex PCR. The repertoire holds 260,000 or so clones, with 85% as singletons. The source material was PBMCs or T cells enriched from blood (not recorded which). Source of these receptors: a woman aged 45-65 years who had recovered from COVID-19.

This chain connects TRBV30 to TRBJ2-7, with D tentatively TRBD1 (6 bases). Germline V gives CDR1 GTSNPN, CDR2 SVGIG (reference sequence). The CDR3 sequence is 15 residues long. V lost 0 bases and J lost 3, with 15 bases in between. The CDR3 sequence: CAWSVFGGSIYEQYF. CDR3 DNA sequence: TGTGCCTGGAGTGTATTTGGGGGCTCAATCTACGAGCAGTACTTC.

This clone was recorded a few times. The CDR3 coding sequence is TGCGCCAGCAGCCAGGACAGGGGGCAAGGCTACACCTTC. It specifies CASSQDRGQGYTF. The chain couples TRBV4-1 to TRBJ1-2; the match to TRBD1 covers 11 bases. The CDR3 has 13 residues. Germline CDR1 reads MGHRA; CDR2 reads YSYEKL. V trimming: 3 bases; J trimming: 8 bases; junction bases outside the gene matches: 2.

The chain employs TRBV6-1 and TRBJ1-2; tentative D call: TRBD1 (5 bases). Germline values: CDR1 MNHNS, CDR2 SASEGT. CDR3 length: 16 amino acids. Trimming removed 1 base at V and 0 bases at J, with 12 bases between. The CDR3 nucleotides are TGTGCCAGCAGTGAAGGGGGGGGGACGACTAACTATGGCTACACCTTC. This codes for CASSEGGGTTNYGYTF.

This clone was counted once. In DNA, the CDR3 is TGCGCCAGCAGCTTGGATGGACAGACCTATGGCTACACCTTC. The encoded protein is CASSLDGQTYGYTF. The V call is TRBV5-1, the J call TRBJ1-2, with a possible D match to TRBD1 (6 bases). There are 14 residues in the CDR3. Germline CDR1 and CDR2: SGHRS and YFSETQ. V lost 0 bases to trimming and J lost 4 bases, with 10 bases between them.

This clone was picked up one time. CDR3: CASSLDRSSYNEQFF. The CDR3, as DNA: TGTGCCAGCAGCCTTGACAGGAGCTCCTACAATGAGCAGTTCTTC. This sequence joins TRBV7-2 and TRBJ2-1; D might be TRBD1 (6 bases). CDR1 and CDR2 from the germline V gene are SGHTA and FQGNSA. Trimming took off 5 bases at V and 0 bases at J, with 11 bases between the two ends. This CDR3 contains 15 residues.

V and J are TRBV14 and TRBJ1-6; D gene uncertain. This CDR3 is 14 amino acids long. V was shortened by 4 bases and J by 2 bases, with 6 bases between the two germline ends. Per the germline V gene, CDR1 is SGHDN and CDR2 is FVKESK. The CDR3 loop reads CASSPLTYNSPLHF. In nucleotides, the CDR3 is TGTGCCAGCAGCCCCCTAACCTATAATTCACCCCTCCACTTT.

This chain uses TRBV5-5 with TRBJ1-4, with 7 bases lining up with TRBD1. Germline V gene data show CDR1 as SGHKS and CDR2 as YYEKEE (reference sequence). The junction had 5 bases not matched to a gene; V was cut back by 0 bases and J by 6 bases. The CDR3 covers 15 residues. The CDR3 loop is CASSLVAGGYEKLFF. The DNA for the CDR3 is TGTGCCAGCAGCTTGGTGGCAGGGGGGTATGAAAAACTGTTTTTT.

The chain carries TRBV2 and TRBJ1-3; 10 bases fit TRBD1. This CDR3 has 16 amino acids. V dropped 3 bases and J dropped 0; count of bases not matched to a gene: 2. Germline V gene lookup returns CDR1 SNHLY and CDR2 FYNNEI. The CDR3 spells CASSETGGASGNTIYF. The CDR3 coding sequence is TGTGCCAGCAGTGAGACAGGGGGCGCCTCTGGAAACACCATATATTTT.

This rearrangement joins TRBV24-1 to TRBJ1-5, with 7 positions matching TRBD1. The CDR3 consists of 15 residues. With 5 bases clipped from V and 3 bases from J, the junction kept 6 bases outside the gene matches. CDR1 KGHDR and CDR2 SFDVKD come from the germline V gene. The CDR3 DNA is TGTGCCACCAGTGTCCTAGGACAGGTCAATCAGCCCCAGCATTTT. Translation gives CATSVLGQVNQPQHF.

This chain links TRBV9 with TRBJ1-1; D gene unclear. This CDR3 is built from 14 residues. Germline CDR1 SGDLS, CDR2 YYNGEE. Between the trimmed V and J ends, which lost 4 bases and 1 base, there was a span of 11 bases. CDR3 nucleotides: TGTGCCAGCAGCCGAGGGTTGGGGAACACTGAAGCTTTCTTT. The encoded protein is CASSRGLGNTEAFF.

This clone was detected only once. The chain is built from TRBV18 and TRBJ2-7; D is uncertain. Trimming left V 6 bases short and J 2 bases short, with 14 bases between. The CDR3 is made up of 14 amino acids. Germline lookup yields CDR1 KGHSH and CDR2 LQKENI. CDR3 protein: CASSPVWAPYEQYF. As DNA, the CDR3 is TGTGCCAGCTCCCCGGTATGGGCCCCCTACGAGCAGTACTTC. Full variable domain (missing parts from reference TRBV18 and TRBJ2-7): NAGVMQNPRHLVRRRGQEARLRCSPMKGHSHVYWYRQLPEEGLKFMVYLQKENIIDESGMPKERFSAEFPKEGPSILRIQQVVRGDSAAYFCASSPVWAPYEQYFGPGTRLTVT.

The V gene is TRBV7-9, the J gene TRBJ2-4; 7 bases map to TRBD1. V lost 4 bases to trimming and J lost 5 bases; unmatched junction nucleotides: 8. CDR1 and CDR2 from the germline V gene are SEHNR and FQNEAQ (reference sequence). This CDR3 region has 15 residues. DNA for the CDR3: TGTGCCAGCAGCTCAAGGGACAGCGAGGAAAACATTCAGTACTTC. Protein sequence: CASSSRDSEENIQYF.

The DNA for the CDR3 is TGTGCCAGCAGGGGACAGGGATCGAAAGAGACCCAGTACTTC. Its protein product is CASRGQGSKETQYF. The rearrangement links TRBV6-5 to TRBJ2-5; 9 nucleotides line up with TRBD1. The CDR3 runs 14 residues. With V trimmed by 6 bases and J by 3 bases, 5 bases remained unmatched. The germline V gene encodes CDR1 MNHEY and CDR2 SVGAGI.

This sequence joins TRBV19 and TRBJ1-1, with TRBD1 matching 7 bases. J was trimmed by 7 bases and V by 4 bases; bases with no gene match: 3. This CDR3 is 12 amino acids long. CDR1 is LNHDA and CDR2 is SQIVND in the germline V gene (reference sequence). The CDR3 sequence is CASSRGTVEAFF. The CDR3, as DNA: TGTGCCAGTAGTAGAGGGACAGTTGAAGCTTTCTTT.

V is TRBV27 and J is TRBJ2-5, with a weak D call TRBD2 (7 bases). CDR1 and CDR2 from the germline V gene are MNHEY and SMNVEV (reference sequence). The CDR3 is made up of 14 amino acids. The V end was cut by 2 bases, the J end by 5 bases, with 12 bases between. CDR3 loop: CASSLGGAGETQYF. CDR3 nucleotide sequence: TGTGCCAGCAGTTTAGGGGGGGCCGGTGAGACCCAGTACTTC.

The gene calls are TRBV10-1 and TRBJ2-5, with D perhaps matching TRBD2 (6 bases). CDR3 length: 15 amino acids. In germline, CDR1 is WNHNN, CDR2 SYGVQD (reference sequence). V gave up 6 bases and J gave up 3 bases, with 17 bases separating them. The DNA of the CDR3 is TGCGCCAGCAGCTCTAATACCGGGGGAAAAGAGACCCAGTACTTC. This gives the protein CASSSNTGGKETQYF.

The V and J genes are TRBV24-1 and TRBJ1-5; D not certain. Trimming pared 0 bases from V and 0 bases from J, leaving 2 bases between. The CDR3 sequence is 14 residues long. The V gene's germline CDR1 is KGHDR and CDR2 SFDVKD. CDR3 in DNA: TGTGCCACCAGTGATTTGCTTAGCAATCAGCCCCAGCATTTT. It yields the protein CATSDLLSNQPQHF.

The rearrangement links TRBV29-1 to TRBJ1-2; TRBD1 is a possible D gene (6 bases). The germline V gene has CDR1 SQVTM and CDR2 ANQGSEA. Trimming removed 4 bases at V and 8 bases at J, with 17 bases between. The CDR3 is made up of 13 amino acids. CDR3 amino acids: CSVVEMGAGGYTF. In nucleotides, the CDR3 is TGCAGCGTTGTGGAGATGGGGGCTGGCGGCTACACCTTC.

The chain is built from TRBV6-6 and TRBJ2-3; TRBD2 matches 8 bases. The CDR3 covers 14 residues. CDR1 is MNHNY, CDR2 SVGAGI, per germline (reference sequence). Trimming at V came to 6 bases and at J to 0 bases, leaving 2 bases not matched to a gene. The CDR3 DNA reads as TGTGCCAGCAGAGAGCGGGGGAGCACAGATACGCAGTATTTT. This encodes CASRERGSTDTQYF.

The V call is TRBV6-5, the J call TRBJ1-2; TRBD1 agrees at 7 bases. The CDR3 covers 12 residues. Germline trimming cut 6 bases from V and 3 bases from J; bases unmatched to any gene: 1. Germline V lookup: CDR1 MNHEY, CDR2 SVGAGI. Written as DNA, the CDR3 is TGTGCCAGCAGCACAGGGGACTATGGCTACACCTTC. This translates into CASSTGDYGYTF.